These 10 T cell receptor beta chains were all obtained from the same sample, sequenced in a study of T cells expressing NK-cell markers. TCRdb reworked the 5' RACE reads into one entry per CDR3 protein, no DNA. This sample's clone table lists approximately 380,000 distinct CDR3 sequences. Sample: blood T cells: a sorted CD56 or NKG2C T cell subset, CD4+ or CD8+ T cells, or bulk PBMC T cells (not recorded which). The receptors stem from a man aged 18-70 years in good health.

The chain combines TRBV18 with TRBJ1-3; TCRdb calls TRBD1, which cannot be checked without DNA. The germline CDR1 and CDR2 sequences are KGHSH and LQKENI. The CDR3 has 16 residues. CDR3 protein: CASSPGPPSSGNTIYF.

The V call is TRBV6-1, the J call TRBJ1-1. The germline CDR1 and CDR2 sequences are MNHNS and SASEGT. This CDR3 region has 15 residues. CDR3 region: CASSLTVDGNTEAFF.

The CDR3 reads CSAFRTGTKSPLHF. The chain employs TRBV20-1 and TRBJ1-6; there is no DNA to check the TCRdb D call of TRBD1. The CDR3 contains 14 residues. Germline V gene data show CDR1 as DFQATT and CDR2 as SNEGSKA (reference sequence).

J is TRBJ2-3 and V is TRBV7-2; TCRdb proposes TRBD1, but this gene call is untestable without DNA. CDR3 length: 15 amino acids. The germline gives CDR1 SGHTA, CDR2 FQGNSA. The CDR3 protein is CASSYSPPGENTQYF.

The J gene is TRBJ2-3, the V gene TRBV6-5. This CDR3 contains 11 residues. Germline lookup yields CDR1 MNHEY and CDR2 SVGAGI. The CDR3 protein is CASRGYGTQYF.

The chain has TRBV4-1 and TRBJ2-5; TCRdb designates TRBD2, a call that cannot be tested without DNA. CDR1 MGHRA and CDR2 YSYEKL come from the germline V gene. The CDR3 has 15 amino acids. The CDR3: CASSPLGLAAETQYF.

The chain links TRBV5-1 to TRBJ2-1; TCRdb picks TRBD1, but there is no DNA to check that call. The germline V gene encodes CDR1 SGHRS and CDR2 YFSETQ. The CDR3 runs to 17 residues. The CDR3 sequence is CASSLGGTGSSYNEQFF. The full variable domain, its missing parts supplied by reference TRBV5-1 and TRBJ2-1, is KAGVTQTPRYLIKTRGQQVTLSCSPISGHRSVSWYQQTPGQGLQFLFEYFSETQRNKGNFPGRFSGRQFSNSRSEMNVSTLELGDSALYLCASSLGGTGSSYNEQFFGPGTRLTVL.

This rearrangement joins TRBV5-1 to TRBJ2-7. The V gene's germline CDR1 is SGHRS and CDR2 YFSETQ. The CDR3 runs 14 residues. The CDR3 loop is CASRVSWSSYEQYF.

The genes are TRBV20-1 and TRBJ2-6; lacking DNA, the TRBD1 call made by TCRdb goes unchecked. CDR1 and CDR2 from the germline V gene are DFQATT and SNEGSKA (reference sequence). This CDR3 is 15 amino acids long. The CDR3: CSANERGAGANVLTF.

The V and J genes are TRBV27 and TRBJ1-4; TCRdb gives TRBD1 as the D gene, but with no DNA this cannot be confirmed. The CDR3 runs 15 residues. Germline V gene sequence: CDR1 MNHEY, CDR2 SMNVEV (reference sequence). The CDR3 loop reads CASSTRGQGREKLFF.